These 30 T cell receptor beta chains were all obtained from the same sample, sequenced in a study of blood T cell repertoires in COVID-19. Profiling relied on immunoSEQ multiplex PCR, and the TCRdb table lists in-frame clones only, not all of them. The sample carries 150,000 or so clones, about 80% recorded once. The sample comprised PBMCs or T cells enriched from blood (not recorded which). These receptors originate from a man in his forties or fifties who had recovered from COVID-19.

V usage is TRBV7-8 and J usage is TRBJ1-2, with 7 nucleotides matching TRBD1. Germline CDR1 SGHVS, CDR2 FQNEAQ. The CDR3 runs 17 residues. Trimming cost V 5 bases and J 4 bases; bases outside gene matches: 16. CDR3 coding DNA: TGTGCCAGCAGCCCAGAGGGCCGACAGGGACATATCTATGGCTACACCTTC. It translates to CASSPEGRQGHIYGYTF.

V is TRBV5-1 and J is TRBJ1-1; D unclear. V lost 5 bases and J lost 0, with 8 bases in between. CDR1 SGHRS and CDR2 YFSETQ come from the germline V gene. This CDR3 contains 13 residues. The CDR3 here is CASSPGMNTEAFF. CDR3 DNA: TGCGCCAGCAGTCCGGGGATGAACACTGAAGCTTTCTTT.

V gene TRBV9 combines with J gene TRBJ1-2, with 7 nucleotides matching TRBD1. The CDR3 contains 13 residues. CDR1 and CDR2 (germline): SGDLS, YYNGEE. Trimming took 2 bases from V and 4 from J; bases not matched to a gene: 2. Here the CDR3 DNA reads TGTGCCAGCAGCGTGCCAGGGGGCTATGGCTACACCTTC. Amino acids: CASSVPGGYGYTF.

CDR3 nucleotides: TGTGCCAGCAGCCACCAACTAGGCAAAAACATTCAGTACTTC. It specifies CASSHQLGKNIQYF. The chain uses TRBV3-1 (or the pseudogene TRBV3-2) and TRBJ2-4; perhaps TRBD2 as D (5 bases). This CDR3 comprises 14 residues. V lost 3 bases to trimming and J lost 3 bases, with 9 bases between them. The germline V gene has CDR1 LGHDT and CDR2 YNNKEL (reference sequence).

This chain joins TRBV18 and TRBJ1-3; no firm D call. V was pared by 3 bases and J by 2 bases, with 8 bases between. The CDR3 length is 14 residues. CDR1 is KGHSH, CDR2 LQKENI, per germline. The CDR3 spells CASSPSQTGNTIYF. The CDR3 coding sequence is TGTGCCAGCTCACCGTCCCAGACTGGAAACACCATATATTTT.

The chain recombines TRBV5-1 with TRBJ2-3; TRBD2 is a possible D gene (6 bases). CDR1 is SGHRS, CDR2 YFSETQ, per germline. Trimming took off 3 bases at V and 4 bases at J, with 15 bases between the two ends. CDR3 length equals 15 residues. The CDR3 loop is CASSSWRGGADTQYF. The CDR3 DNA reads as TGCGCCAGCAGCTCCTGGCGGGGTGGGGCAGATACGCAGTATTTT.

This chain uses TRBV5-1 with TRBJ2-3, with D possibly being TRBD1 (5 bases). The V end lost 0 bases, the J end lost 2 bases, and 13 bases lay between the germline ends. Germline V gene lookup returns CDR1 SGHRS and CDR2 YFSETQ. This CDR3 spans 16 amino acids. The CDR3 coding sequence is TGCGCCAGCAGCTTGGGCGCAGGGCAAACCACAGATACGCAGTATTTT. The encoded protein is CASSLGAGQTTDTQYF.

The chain links TRBV4-1 to TRBJ2-6; D gene ambiguous. From germline, CDR1 is MGHRA and CDR2 YSYEKL. V was cut by 6 bases and J by 2 bases, with 8 bases left in between. CDR3 length equals 14 residues. DNA of the CDR3: TGCGCCAGCAGTCGAGTCCCTGGGGCCAACGTCCTGACTTTC. This encodes CASSRVPGANVLTF.

With regard to this clone: The final CDR3 position lacks the conserved phenylalanine or tryptophan, pointing to a likely read error. The limits of the CDR3 on the DNA are not certain, so only TCRdb's listed CDR3 is given. The chain couples TRBV21-1 to TRBJ1-2; the table calls TRBD1, which could not be checked here. TRBV21-1 is annotated as a pseudogene. With termini counted, the CDR3 has 9 amino acids. CDR3 loop: CASSSRTGE.

The chain uses TRBV18 and TRBJ2-3; TRBD2 agrees at 7 bases. V trimming: 3 bases; J trimming: 10 bases; junction bases outside the gene matches: 10. CDR3 length: 14 amino acids. CDR1 and CDR2 from the germline V gene are KGHSH and LQKENI. CDR3 region: CASSPTSSLISQYF. The DNA for the CDR3 is TGTGCCAGCTCACCGACTAGCTCGTTAATTTCGCAGTATTTT.

This clone was recorded once. The gene calls are TRBV7-3 and TRBJ1-2; D perhaps matches TRBD1 (6 bases). V was pared by 0 bases and J by 6 bases, with 11 bases between. The CDR3 spans 14 residues. Germline-derived CDR1 and CDR2 are SGHTA and FQGTGA. CDR3 coding DNA: TGTGCCAGCAGCTTAACGGCAGGGGCGGATGGCTACACCTTC. Protein sequence: CASSLTAGADGYTF.

The V gene is TRBV4-1, the J gene TRBJ2-7, with 9 bases lining up with TRBD1. The CDR3 sequence is 15 residues long. Germline V lookup: CDR1 MGHRA, CDR2 YSYEKL. The ends lost 4 bases at V and 5 bases at J; junction bases unmatched: 9. The CDR3 loop reads CASSPPGTGSHEQYF. CDR3 nucleotide sequence: TGCGCCAGCAGCCCTCCCGGGACAGGGTCCCACGAGCAGTACTTC.

The J gene is TRBJ2-3, the V gene TRBV11-3, with D possibly being TRBD1 (6 bases). Germline V gene data show CDR1 as SGHNT and CDR2 as YENEEA. The V end lost 1 base, the J end lost 10 bases, and 18 bases lay between the germline ends. CDR3 size: 15 residues. CDR3 region: CASSLGDRWPGAQYF. In DNA form, the CDR3 reads TGTGCCAGCAGCTTAGGTGACAGGTGGCCTGGGGCGCAGTATTTT.

This chain links TRBV7-2 with TRBJ1-1; weak D call: TRBD1 (6 bases). Germline V gives CDR1 SGHTA, CDR2 FQGNSA. The CDR3 has 13 residues. The V end was cut by 7 bases, the J end by 1 base, with 10 bases between. Here the CDR3 reads CASTKDRNTEAFF. The CDR3 coding sequence is TGTGCCAGCACCAAGGACAGGAACACTGAAGCTTTCTTT.

V gene TRBV5-1 combines with J gene TRBJ2-7; TRBD1 matches at 9 bases. CDR1 is SGHRS, CDR2 YFSETQ, per germline. CDR3 length: 15 residues. V lost 0 bases, J lost 2 bases, and 3 bases stayed unmatched. CDR3 loop: CASSLGGTGTYEQYF. As DNA, the CDR3 is TGCGCCAGCAGCTTGGGGGGGACAGGGACCTACGAGCAGTACTTC.

CDR3 nucleotides: TGTGCCAGCAGCTTCGGGACAGGAACTCCCTACGAGCAGTACTTC. Residues: CASSFGTGTPYEQYF. The chain has TRBV2 and TRBJ2-7, with TRBD1 identical over 8 bases. The V gene end was trimmed by 6 bases and the J gene end by 2 bases; junction bases not matched to a gene: 9. The CDR3 covers 15 residues. Germline-derived CDR1 and CDR2 are SNHLY and FYNNEI.

The chain couples TRBV29-1 to TRBJ1-4; 9 positions match TRBD1. V trimming: 4 bases; J trimming: 6 bases; junction bases outside the gene matches: 6. Germline values: CDR1 SQVTM, CDR2 ANQGSEA. The CDR3 extends over 14 amino acids. CDR3 residues: CSVADGTGYEKLFF. The CDR3, as DNA: TGCAGCGTTGCCGACGGGACAGGGTATGAAAAACTGTTTTTT.

The rearrangement links TRBV19 to TRBJ1-5; no reliable D call. This CDR3 is built from 15 residues. V was cut by 1 base and J by 6 bases, with 13 bases left in between. CDR1 and CDR2 from the germline V gene are LNHDA and SQIVND (reference sequence). This CDR3 is CASSIGRGSGQPQHF. The CDR3 DNA reads as TGTGCCAGTAGTATAGGTCGAGGGTCAGGTCAGCCCCAGCATTTT.

This sequence joins TRBV5-6 and TRBJ2-4, with D maybe TRBD1 (6 bases). Trimming took off 4 bases at V and 6 bases at J, with 20 bases between the two ends. The CDR3 length is 16 residues. The germline gives CDR1 SGHDT, CDR2 YYEEEE. The CDR3 loop is CASSQPQGRGGNIQYF. The CDR3 nucleotides are TGTGCCAGCAGCCAACCCCAGGGCCGAGGGGGAAACATTCAGTACTTC.

The chain links TRBV25-1 to TRBJ1-2; weak D call: TRBD1 (5 bases). CDR1 is MGHDK and CDR2 is SYGVNS in the germline V gene. The CDR3 covers 14 residues. V was pared by 2 bases and J by 4 bases, with 11 bases between. Here the CDR3 reads CASSEVGALYGYTF. The CDR3 region has the DNA TGTGCCAGCAGTGAAGTAGGGGCCCTCTATGGCTACACCTTC.

The J gene is TRBJ2-3, the V gene TRBV27; 7 bases fit TRBD2. V shed 4 bases and J 6 bases; nucleotides not matched to a gene: 7. Germline V CDR1 and CDR2: MNHEY, SMNVEV (reference sequence). The CDR3 runs to 14 residues. For the CDR3, the DNA is TGTGCCAGCAGTTACCCCGGGGGAGGGGATACGCAGTATTTT. Translated: CASSYPGGGDTQYF.

This clone has more than one count but fewer than ten. The J gene is TRBJ1-6, the V gene TRBV5-6; the D gene is possibly TRBD1 (5 bases). Germline assignment: CDR1 SGHDT and CDR2 YYEEEE. The CDR3 extends over 16 amino acids. The V and J ends lost 4 bases and 2 bases respectively, with 13 bases between them. For the CDR3, the DNA is TGTGCCAGCAGCAGCCCGGGGGTGCCCTATAATTCACCCCTCCACTTT. Its protein is CASSSPGVPYNSPLHF.

The V and J genes are TRBV5-4 and TRBJ2-5, with 8 positions matching TRBD2. This CDR3 has 14 residues. Germline V gene lookup returns CDR1 SGHNT and CDR2 YYREEE (reference sequence). V lost 3 bases and J lost 5; bases outside the gene matches: 6. The CDR3 coding sequence is TGTGCCAGCAGCTCACTGACTAGCGTTGAGACCCAGTACTTC. Protein sequence: CASSSLTSVETQYF.

This clone was counted once. The chain links TRBV11-2 to TRBJ2-5; 9 bases fit TRBD2. The germline gives CDR1 SGHAT, CDR2 FQNNGV. Trimming took 1 base from V and 6 from J; bases not matched to a gene: 6. This CDR3 is built from 15 residues. The CDR3 here is CASSLAPSGVKTQYF. CDR3 nucleotides: TGTGCCAGCAGCTTAGCTCCTAGCGGGGTGAAGACCCAGTACTTC.

V usage is TRBV7-9 and J usage is TRBJ2-7; D possibly corresponds to TRBD2 (6 bases). The CDR3 covers 14 residues. Trimming removed 1 base at V and 5 bases at J, with 12 bases between. The germline V gene has CDR1 SEHNR and CDR2 FQNEAQ (reference sequence). This chain's CDR3 is CASSLVGGDNEQYF. CDR3 DNA sequence: TGTGCCAGCAGCTTAGTGGGCGGGGATAACGAGCAGTACTTC.

The rearrangement links TRBV14 to TRBJ1-1; TRBD1 might be the D (5 bases). Per the germline V gene, CDR1 is SGHDN and CDR2 is FVKESK. The length of the CDR3 is 15 residues. The germline V and J ends were trimmed by 4 bases and 0 bases, with 12 bases remaining between them. In DNA form, the CDR3 reads TGTGCCAGCAGCCTACGCACAGGTATGAACACTGAAGCTTTCTTT. This gives the protein CASSLRTGMNTEAFF. Looking up the rest from reference TRBV14 and TRBJ1-1 gives the full variable domain: EAGVTQFPSHSVIEKGQTVTLRCDPISGHDNLYWYRRVMGKEIKFLLHFVKESKQDESGMPNNRFLAERTGGTYSTLKVQPAELEDSGVYFCASSLRTGMNTEAFFGQGTRLTVV.

J is TRBJ2-7 and V is TRBV5-1, with TRBD1 matching 7 bases. In germline, CDR1 is SGHRS, CDR2 YFSETQ. The J segment lost 5 bases and the V segment lost 0 bases, leaving 11 bases of the junction unmatched. This CDR3 comprises 16 residues. This chain's CDR3 is CASSLAPGQQVDEQYF. CDR3 DNA sequence: TGCGCCAGCAGCTTGGCTCCGGGACAGCAAGTTGACGAGCAGTACTTC.

This chain links TRBV6-4 with TRBJ2-5; a weak D match, TRBD1 (5 bases). The CDR3 consists of 15 residues. The V gene lost 2 bases and the J gene lost 5 bases, with 15 bases spanning the gap. Germline V CDR1 and CDR2: MRHNA, SNTAGT. The DNA for the CDR3 is TGTGCCAGCAGTGACGGGGCTCGCCCTGGGGAGACCCAGTACTTC. Its protein product is CASSDGARPGETQYF.

DNA of the CDR3: TGTGCCAGCAGCTTAGATGGACAGGGCGCTGAAGCTTTCTTT. It translates to CASSLDGQGAEAFF. J is TRBJ1-1 and V is TRBV7-9; 8 nucleotides line up with TRBD1. CDR3 length equals 14 residues. Trimming cost V 1 base and J 6 bases; bases outside gene matches: 4. Germline lookup yields CDR1 SEHNR and CDR2 FQNEAQ (reference sequence).

The rearrangement joins TRBV20-1 to TRBJ2-7; D is unresolved. V gave up 2 bases and J gave up 7 bases, with 6 bases separating them. CDR3 length: 10 residues. Germline CDR1 reads DFQATT; CDR2 reads SNEGSKA (reference sequence). The chain's CDR3 is CSARREEQYF. The CDR3, as DNA: TGCAGTGCTAGACGCGAAGAGCAGTACTTC.